Listed below are T cell receptor beta chains from one sample, sequenced in a study of blood T cells in healthy people across ages. TCRdb re-analysed the 5' RACE reads in MiXCR, keeping a single row per CDR3 protein. The sample consists of hundreds of thousands of distinct CDR3 sequences, under 80% of them appearing once. Sequencing used blood. These receptors came from a young man in good health. The conserved cysteine and the conserved F or W are not part of the CDR3 here. For some rows the clone size is stated as once, few or many, or as a class when expanded; others skip it.

abundance: NA
v_gene: TRBV20-1
CDR3aa: SAAKGTSGGQTYNEQF

abundance: NA
v_gene: TRBV20-1
CDR3aa: SAPSGTVTDTQY

abundance: NA
v_gene: TRBV20-1
CDR3aa: SARGLAGTYNEQF

abundance: NA
v_gene: TRBV4-3
CDR3aa: ASSQADRGEQF

abundance: once
v_gene: TRBV12-3/TRBV12-4
CDR3aa: ASSFNFRAGAF

abundance: NA
v_gene: TRBV25-1
CDR3aa: ASSDPSLAGVQETQF

abundance: NA
v_gene: TRBV9
CDR3aa: ASSSRDFSSYNEQF

abundance: NA
v_gene: TRBV11-2
CDR3aa: ASSFQTLETQY

abundance: NA
v_gene: TRBV4-3
CDR3aa: ASSQGLAGGNEQF

abundance: NA
v_gene: TRBV6-5
CDR3aa: ASSYNPGGSRNEQF

abundance: NA
v_gene: TRBV5-6
CDR3aa: ASSLEPGLASTDTQY

abundance: NA
v_gene: TRBV20-1
CDR3aa: SARDQQLREEGEQY

abundance: few
v_gene: TRBV4-3
CDR3aa: ASSQDLEVYGYT

abundance: NA
v_gene: TRBV6-2/TRBV6-3
CDR3aa: ASSYSAGSYNEQF

abundance: NA
v_gene: TRBV3-1
CDR3aa: ASSHFDGGLF

abundance: NA
v_gene: TRBV4-3
CDR3aa: ASSPKQAGQSYEQY

abundance: NA
v_gene: TRBV6-5
CDR3aa: ASSFGQTNYGYT

abundance: NA
v_gene: TRBV11-2
CDR3aa: ASSPLFDEQY

abundance: NA
v_gene: TRBV4-3
CDR3aa: ASSPAVLGTGLSTNEKLF

abundance: NA
v_gene: TRBV6-5
CDR3aa: ASTNLGTEAF

abundance: few
v_gene: TRBV9
CDR3aa: ASSVDGTPQETQY

abundance: NA
v_gene: TRBV6-5
CDR3aa: ASSYVPGPYEQY

abundance: few
v_gene: TRBV4-3
CDR3aa: ASSAREGPYEQY

abundance: NA
v_gene: TRBV6-2/TRBV6-3
CDR3aa: ASTQTEQPYGYT

abundance: once
v_gene: TRBV7-8
CDR3aa: ASSLDGYWNQPQH

abundance: few
v_gene: TRBV20-1
CDR3aa: SARAPLRGEQY

abundance: few
v_gene: TRBV4-3
CDR3aa: ASSQGGISTDTQY

abundance: NA
v_gene: TRBV29-1
CDR3aa: SGLGQGGEEQY

abundance: NA
v_gene: TRBV20-1
CDR3aa: SASHFTETQY

abundance: NA
v_gene: TRBV7-9
CDR3aa: ASSARQGAYEKLF

abundance: NA
v_gene: TRBV29-1
CDR3aa: SVEGQAGANVLT

abundance: NA
v_gene: TRBV7-3
CDR3aa: ASSGGSGQY

abundance: NA
v_gene: TRBV20-1
CDR3aa: SASPLAGQGYNEQF

abundance: NA
v_gene: TRBV7-9
CDR3aa: ASSFTGDSPLH

abundance: NA
v_gene: TRBV12-3/TRBV12-4
CDR3aa: ASSFTLPPSF

abundance: NA
v_gene: TRBV4-3
CDR3aa: ASSHSFGGPNTGELF

abundance: NA
v_gene: TRBV4-2
CDR3aa: ASSQETVIGTISYEQY

abundance: NA
v_gene: TRBV7-2
CDR3aa: ASSPDRGWDDEQF

abundance: NA
v_gene: TRBV9
CDR3aa: ASTRYSSTDTQY

abundance: NA
v_gene: TRBV27
CDR3aa: ASSLSTAGPYT

abundance: NA
v_gene: TRBV3-1
CDR3aa: ASSQDRSPGHEQY

abundance: few
v_gene: TRBV6-5
CDR3aa: ASSYSRGTSGYT

abundance: NA
v_gene: TRBV4-3
CDR3aa: ASSQDRMAYNEQF

abundance: NA
v_gene: TRBV7-9
CDR3aa: VSSLVAPGKQETQY

abundance: once
v_gene: TRBV6-5
CDR3aa: ASRGTGDSDEQF